The 15 T cell receptor beta chains below were found in one sample sequenced in a study of blood T cell repertoires in COVID-19. Repertoires were generated with immunoSEQ multiplex PCR, while TCRdb's copy carries only in-frame clones and drops some. The sample shows about 73,000 clones, approximately 77% of them seen only once. Sequences were obtained from peripheral blood. All receptors derive from a man in his 70s with COVID-19, enrolled during active disease.

The rearrangement links TRBV7-8 to TRBJ1-5; D possibly corresponds to TRBD1 (5 bases). CDR3 length equals 15 residues. Trimming stripped 0 bases from V and 6 bases from J, with 12 bases between. CDR1 SGHVS and CDR2 FQNEAQ come from the germline V gene. As DNA, the CDR3 is TGTGCCAGCAGCTTAGCGAGGACAAGGGGTCAGCCCCAGCATTTT. Protein product: CASSLARTRGQPQHF.

The V call is TRBV6-5, the J call TRBJ2-7; 9 bases are shared with TRBD2. The ends lost 4 bases at V and 0 bases at J; junction bases unmatched: 4. Germline V gene lookup returns CDR1 MNHEY and CDR2 SVGAGI. The CDR3 runs to 15 residues. Written as DNA, the CDR3 is TGTGCCAGCAGTTCTTATAGCGGGAGCTCCTACGAGCAGTACTTC. Its protein product is CASSSYSGSSYEQYF.

This clone was seen more than once but under ten times. V usage is TRBV21-1 and J usage is TRBJ1-6. TRBV21-1 is a known pseudogene. There are 12 residues in the CDR3. DNA of the CDR3: TGTGCCAGCAAAATCGAGAATTCACCCCTCCACTTT. Amino acids: CASKIENSPLHF.

This chain connects TRBV19 to TRBJ2-1, with D unclear. This CDR3 spans 11 amino acids. V lost 6 bases, J lost 6 bases, and 6 bases lay in between. Germline CDR1 reads LNHDA; CDR2 reads SQIVND (reference sequence). The CDR3 spells CASRNFNEQFF. The CDR3 DNA reads TGTGCCAGTAGAAACTTCAATGAGCAGTTCTTC.

V is TRBV6-2 or TRBV6-3 and J is TRBJ1-1, with TRBD1 as a possible D gene (6 bases). Trimming took 2 bases from V and 3 from J, leaving 10 bases between them. The germline V gene has CDR1 MNHEY and CDR2 SVGEGT. The CDR3 has 14 amino acids. The CDR3 nucleotides read TGTGCCAGCAGTTACGGCGGACAGCACACTGAAGCTTTCTTT. Translating gives CASSYGGQHTEAFF.

The sample holds a few counts of this clone. This chain uses TRBV6-2 or TRBV6-3 with TRBJ2-7; TRBD1 matches at 8 bases. CDR1 is MNHEY, CDR2 SVGEGT, per germline. CDR3 size: 15 residues. V gave up 5 bases and J gave up 1 base; unmatched junction bases: 7. This chain's CDR3 is CASSRSGGLSYEQYF. The CDR3 DNA follows: TGTGCCAGCAGTCGTTCAGGGGGCCTTTCCTACGAGCAGTACTTC.

The chain employs TRBV7-2 and TRBJ2-1, with D unclear. Trimming removed 1 base at V and 3 bases at J, with 4 bases between. Per the germline V gene, CDR1 is SGHTA and CDR2 is FQGNSA. CDR3 length: 13 residues. The CDR3 nucleotides are TGTGCCAGCAGCTTAGGACACTACAATGAGCAGTTCTTC. It codes for CASSLGHYNEQFF.

This clone is a singleton in its sample. The chain combines TRBV5-4 with TRBJ2-1; D possibly corresponds to TRBD2 (6 bases). V was shortened by 4 bases and J by 10 bases, with 18 bases between the two germline ends. The CDR3 has 14 residues. In germline, CDR1 is SGHNT, CDR2 YYREEE (reference sequence). The CDR3 loop reads CASSRYSGSPEQFF. The CDR3, as DNA: TGTGCCAGCAGCCGGTATAGCGGAAGCCCAGAGCAGTTCTTC.

The V gene is TRBV7-2, the J gene TRBJ2-7, with 9 bases identical to TRBD1. Germline lookup yields CDR1 SGHTA and CDR2 FQGNSA. Losses at the gene ends were 4 bases for V and 1 base for J; bases not matched to a gene: 8. There are 16 residues in the CDR3. The CDR3 protein is CASSSFGTGMSYEQYF. The CDR3 DNA sequence: TGTGCCAGCAGCTCTTTTGGGACAGGGATGTCCTACGAGCAGTACTTC.

The V and J genes are TRBV5-1 and TRBJ1-5; maybe TRBD1 (5 bases). Trimming shortened V by 4 bases and J by 5 bases, and 10 bases separated the two germline ends. Per the germline V gene, CDR1 is SGHRS and CDR2 is YFSETQ. This CDR3 region has 13 residues. CDR3 sequence: CASSRDRHQPQHF. CDR3 in DNA: TGCGCCAGCAGCCGCGACAGACATCAGCCCCAGCATTTT.

The CDR3, as DNA: TGTGCCAGCAGTTCAGACAGCTACGAGCAGTACTTC. It encodes CASSSDSYEQYF. The gene calls are TRBV12-3 or TRBV12-4 and TRBJ2-7; tentatively, D is TRBD1 (5 bases). V lost 4 bases, J lost 3 bases, and 7 bases lay in between. CDR3 length: 12 residues.

This chain uses TRBV28 with TRBJ1-5; a weak D match, TRBD1 (6 bases). Trimming cost V 5 bases and J 4 bases, with 18 bases left between them. This CDR3 region has 16 residues. Germline-derived CDR1 and CDR2 are MDHEN and SYDVKM. The chain's CDR3 is CASSRSSQGLNQPQHF. CDR3 DNA: TGTGCCAGCAGTCGAAGTTCGCAGGGGTTGAATCAGCCCCAGCATTTT.

V usage is TRBV3-1 (or the pseudogene TRBV3-2) and J usage is TRBJ1-4; 7 nucleotides align to TRBD1. CDR3 length equals 15 residues. Germline CDR1 and CDR2: LGHDT and YNNKEL (reference sequence). Trimming at V came to 3 bases and at J to 6 bases, leaving 7 bases not matched to a gene. The CDR3 loop is CASSQVGTADEKLFF. DNA of the CDR3: TGTGCCAGCAGCCAGGTCGGGACAGCGGATGAAAAACTGTTTTTT.

V and J are TRBV5-8 and TRBJ1-5; D may be TRBD1 (5 bases). Trimming removed 3 bases from V and 1 base from J, with 11 bases in between. This CDR3 contains 15 residues. CDR1 is SGHTS, CDR2 YDEGEE, per germline. For the CDR3, the DNA is TGTGCCAGCAGCTCGGAGGGGTTGAGCAATCAGCCCCAGCATTTT. Residues: CASSSEGLSNQPQHF.

The genes are TRBV11-3 and TRBJ2-1; D uncertain. Per the germline V gene, CDR1 is SGHNT and CDR2 is YENEEA. V lost 2 bases and J lost 4, with 6 bases in between. CDR3 length: 13 residues. The CDR3 loop reads CASSLTVYNEQFF. In DNA form, the CDR3 reads TGTGCCAGCAGCTTAACGGTATACAATGAGCAGTTCTTC.